This is a list of T cell receptor beta chains from one sample in a study of blood T cell repertoires in COVID-19. Sequenced by immunoSEQ multiplex PCR; TCRdb stores in-frame clones only, minus some. The table shows 250,000 or so clones, with around nine tenths occurring only once. The sequenced material came from peripheral blood. Source of these receptors: a man in his forties with active or convalescent COVID-19. Each CDR3 is given with its conserved first and last residue. A D gene is named only where the DNA matches it firmly. Expanded clones get a size class; other rows say once, few or many, or leave the size out.

j_gene	d_gene	abundance	v_gene	CDR3aa	CDR3nt
TRBJ2-1	TRBD1	once	TRBV19	CASSSRTGGNEQFF	TGTGCCAGTAGTTCGAGGACAGGGGGAAATGAGCAGTTCTTC
TRBJ1-1	TRBD1	-	TRBV5-1	CASSLTGVNTEAFF	TGCGCCAGCAGCTTGACAGGGGTTAACACTGAAGCTTTCTTT
TRBJ2-2	-	few	TRBV15	CATSRDGLNTGELFF	TGTGCCACCAGCAGAGATGGCCTGAACACCGGGGAGCTGTTTTTT
TRBJ2-6	-	-	TRBV28	CASSSGANVLTF	TGTGCCAGCAGTTCAGGGGCCAACGTCCTGACTTTC
TRBJ1-2	TRBD1	-	TRBV5-1	CASRRTGVYGYTF	TGCGCCAGCAGACGTACAGGGGTCTATGGCTACACCTTC
TRBJ2-3	-	-	TRBV24-1	CATSDSRTGNTDTQYF	TGTGCCACCAGTGATTCACGAACGGGTAACACAGATACGCAGTATTTT
TRBJ1-2	-	-	TRBV3-1/TRBV3-2	CASTSGRGYTF	TGTGCCAGCACCTCGGGTCGCGGCTACACCTTC
TRBJ2-1	-	-	TRBV19	CASSIIQGGPYNEQFF	TGTGCCAGTAGTATTATACAGGGGGGGCCCTACAATGAGCAGTTCTTC
TRBJ1-2	-	-	TRBV19	CASSRDTPFYGYTF	TGTGCCAGTAGTCGGGACACCCCATTTTATGGCTACACCTTC
TRBJ1-5	-	-	TRBV5-1	CASSPGVGVYSNQPQHF	TGCGCCAGCAGCCCGGGGGTTGGGGTGTATAGCAATCAGCCCCAGCATTTT
TRBJ2-7	-	-	TRBV11-2	CASSGRSGLVEQYF	TGTGCCAGCAGCGGCCGTTCAGGACTTGTCGAGCAGTACTTC
TRBJ2-5	-	-	TRBV7-3	CASSLNTGLARETQYF	TGTGCCAGCAGCTTAAATACGGGGTTAGCAAGGGAGACCCAGTACTTC
TRBJ2-1	-	-	TRBV20-1	CSASPSVYNEQFF	TGCAGTGCTAGTCCCTCTGTGTACAATGAGCAGTTCTTC
TRBJ2-7	-	-	TRBV30	CAWRAGVVEQYF	TGTGCCTGGAGGGCAGGGGTGGTCGAGCAGTACTTC
TRBJ1-1	-	-	TRBV19	CASRDGGLKAFF	TGTGCCAGTAGGGACGGGGGTCTGAAAGCTTTCTTT